The 24 T cell receptor beta chains presented below share a single source sample, sequenced in a study of shared clonotypes between healthy human individuals. The assay was immunoSEQ multiplex PCR, and TCRdb's table has in-frame clones only and misses some. Among about 2.1 million clones, approximately 94% were seen once, and the ten largest hold under 2%. Naive-designated CD8 cells lacked CD45RO, were positively enriched for CCR7, and omitted terminally differentiated effector memory CD45RA+ cells. Specimen: naive CD8+ T cells from PBMCs. Every receptor here comes from a man younger than 30 in good health. Some clones in this sample may be carry-over from other donors' samples.

J is TRBJ1-4 and V is TRBV28; D ambiguous. Trimming took 6 bases from V and 0 from J, leaving 11 bases between them. This CDR3 has 15 residues. The germline gives CDR1 MDHEN, CDR2 SYDVKM. In DNA form, the CDR3 reads TGTGCCAGCAGCCCCTCATCCACAACTAATGAAAAACTGTTTTTT. Translation gives CASSPSSTTNEKLFF.

The V call is TRBV7-8, the J call TRBJ2-1; D may be TRBD1 or TRBD2 (5 bases each). The V gene lost 4 bases and the J gene lost 4 bases, with 17 bases spanning the gap. The CDR3 consists of 16 residues. Germline V gives CDR1 SGHVS, CDR2 FQNEAQ. The CDR3: CASSSVLGRRYNEQFF. DNA for the CDR3: TGTGCCAGCAGCTCGGTTTTGGGACGCAGGTACAATGAGCAGTTCTTC. Filled out from reference TRBV7-8 and TRBJ2-1, the complete variable domain reads GAGVSQSPRYKVAKRGQDVALRCDPISGHVSLFWYQQALGQGPEFLTYFQNEAQLDKSGLPSDRFFAERPEGSVSTLKIQRTQQEDSAVYLCASSSVLGRRYNEQFFGPGTRLTVL.

V gene TRBV9 combines with J gene TRBJ2-3, with TRBD2 matching over 12 bases. Germline V gene sequence: CDR1 SGDLS, CDR2 YYNGEE. V was clipped by 3 bases and J by 7 bases; unmatched bases: 6. The CDR3 extends over 15 amino acids. The CDR3 bases are TGTGCCAGCAGCGCTAGCGGGAGGGAACGGTATACGCAGTATTTT. It translates to CASSASGRERYTQYF.

The genes are TRBV4-1 and TRBJ2-1; 7 bases map to TRBD1. V was clipped by 4 bases and J by 0 bases; unmatched bases: 3. Germline loops: CDR1 MGHRA, CDR2 YSYEKL. There are 15 residues in the CDR3. CDR3 sequence reads: CASSLRQGSYNEQFF. The CDR3 nucleotides are TGCGCCAGCAGCCTCAGACAGGGCTCCTACAATGAGCAGTTCTTC.

The chain employs TRBV19 and TRBJ2-7; weak D call: TRBD2 (6 bases). CDR3 size: 14 residues. Germline V gene sequence: CDR1 LNHDA, CDR2 SQIVND (reference sequence). V lost 5 bases and J 5 bases, leaving 16 bases between the germline ends. The CDR3 region has the DNA TGTGCCAGTAGTCTTCCAGCGGAGGGAGACGAGCAGTACTTC. Protein product: CASSLPAEGDEQYF.

This sequence joins TRBV4-2 and TRBJ2-1; TRBD2 matches 7 bases. This CDR3 is built from 15 residues. Germline loops: CDR1 LGHNA, CDR2 YNFKEQ. Trimming removed 5 bases from V and 7 bases from J; junction bases left unmatched: 11. The CDR3 loop is CASSLRTSAVNEQFF. The CDR3 DNA reads TGTGCCAGCAGCTTACGGACTAGTGCAGTGAATGAGCAGTTCTTC.

This chain's CDR3 is CASHAGRTEAFF. The CDR3 DNA follows: TGTGCCAGCCATGCAGGGAGGACTGAAGCTTTCTTT. This chain joins TRBV6-5 and TRBJ1-1; a weak D match, TRBD1 (5 bases). The germline gives CDR1 MNHEY, CDR2 SVGAGI. The CDR3 runs to 12 residues. Trimming took off 8 bases at V and 5 bases at J, with 12 bases between the two ends.

The gene calls are TRBV5-1 and TRBJ2-1; D is ambiguous. Trimming took 0 bases from V and 0 from J, leaving 13 bases between them. CDR3 length equals 17 residues. Germline V gene lookup returns CDR1 SGHRS and CDR2 YFSETQ. CDR3 nucleotide sequence: TGCGCCAGCAGCTTGGCCCCGGCCAGAGTCTCCTACAATGAGCAGTTCTTC. Protein product: CASSLAPARVSYNEQFF.

The chain is built from TRBV7-8 and TRBJ2-7; tentatively, D is TRBD2 (5 bases). The CDR3 has 12 residues. The germline V gene encodes CDR1 SGHVS and CDR2 FQNEAQ. Between the trimmed V and J ends, which lost 10 bases and 4 bases, there was a span of 14 bases. This CDR3 reads CAIAGLGYEQYF. The CDR3 bases are TGTGCCATCGCGGGTCTCGGTTACGAGCAGTACTTC. The variable domain in full, completed from reference TRBV7-8 and TRBJ2-7, reads GAGVSQSPRYKVAKRGQDVALRCDPISGHVSLFWYQQALGQGPEFLTYFQNEAQLDKSGLPSDRFFAERPEGSVSTLKIQRTQQEDSAVYLCAIAGLGYEQYFGPGTRLTVT.

The chain employs TRBV29-1 and TRBJ2-4; either TRBD1 or TRBD2 may fit D (6 bases each). Per germline, CDR1 SQVTM and CDR2 ANQGSEA. CDR3 size: 12 residues. V gave up 3 bases and J gave up 7 bases, with 10 bases separating them. The CDR3 nucleotides read TGCAGCGTTGACGGGGGCGCGAACATTCAGTACTTC. Amino acid sequence: CSVDGGANIQYF.

The CDR3, as DNA: TGTGCCATCAGCAATTCACTGGGGCAGAACGAGCAGTACTTC. Protein product: CAISNSLGQNEQYF. The chain recombines TRBV10-3 with TRBJ2-7, with D perhaps TRBD1 (5 bases). The CDR3 loop spans 14 amino acids. Looked up from germline, CDR1 is ENHRY and CDR2 is SYGVKD. Trimming took 6 bases from V and 5 from J, leaving 17 bases between them.

Written as DNA, the CDR3 is TGTGCCAGCAGTTTAATGGCAGGGACTAACTATGGCTACACCTTC. Protein product: CASSLMAGTNYGYTF. The chain recombines TRBV28 with TRBJ1-2; tentative D call: TRBD1 (5 bases). Germline V gene data show CDR1 as MDHEN and CDR2 as SYDVKM. The CDR3 is 15 residues long. V lost 2 bases and J 0 bases, leaving 10 bases between the germline ends.

The rearrangement links TRBV5-1 to TRBJ2-3; TRBD2 might be the D (5 bases). The CDR3 consists of 15 residues. CDR1 is SGHRS, CDR2 YFSETQ, per germline. V lost 7 bases to trimming and J lost 0 bases, with 15 bases between them. This chain's CDR3 is CASRPDYPSTDTQYF. The CDR3 nucleotides are TGCGCCAGCCGACCTGACTATCCTAGCACAGATACGCAGTATTTT.

The V gene is TRBV27, the J gene TRBJ2-1, with D unresolved. Germline CDR1 and CDR2: MNHEY and SMNVEV (reference sequence). CDR3 size: 14 residues. V was clipped by 4 bases and J by 10 bases, with 17 bases between them. CDR3 nucleotides: TGTGCCAGCAGTTCCGCTGGCTGGGGTTACGAGCAGTTCTTC. This codes for CASSSAGWGYEQFF.

This sequence joins TRBV2 and TRBJ2-7, with 11 bases identical to TRBD2. V shed 6 bases and J 1 base; nucleotides not matched to a gene: 5. The germline V gene has CDR1 SNHLY and CDR2 FYNNEI. The CDR3 runs to 15 residues. In DNA form, the CDR3 reads TGTGCCAGCAGCGCCCTAGCGGGAGGATCCTACGAGCAGTACTTC. Protein: CASSALAGGSYEQYF.

The rearrangement joins TRBV15 to TRBJ1-5; tentatively, D is TRBD1 (5 bases). Germline V CDR1 and CDR2: LNHNV, YYDKDF (reference sequence). The V end was cut by 1 base, the J end by 2 bases, with 9 bases between. This CDR3 is 15 amino acids long. CDR3 protein: CATSRAQGRNQPQHF. CDR3 sequence (DNA): TGTGCCACCAGCAGAGCCCAGGGCCGCAATCAGCCCCAGCATTTT.

To note about this clone: Compared with germline, one end of the junction differs, possibly owing to a read error. The chain recombines TRBV28 with TRBJ1-1; no reliable D call. The germline CDR1 and CDR2 sequences are MDHEN and SYDVKM. There are 14 residues in the CDR3. The CDR3 region has the DNA TGTGCCGGCAGTTTCGGGGAGCTGAACACTGAAGCTTTCTTT. Amino acid sequence: CAGSFGELNTEAFF.

This clone was detected once. This chain connects TRBV7-9 to TRBJ2-5; D is unresolved. The germline CDR1 and CDR2 sequences are SEHNR and FQNEAQ (reference sequence). The CDR3 sequence is 14 residues long. The germline V and J ends were trimmed by 1 base and 2 bases, with 8 bases remaining between them. The CDR3 sequence: CASSLGVGQETQYF. DNA of the CDR3: TGTGCCAGCAGCTTAGGGGTAGGGCAAGAGACCCAGTACTTC.

This chain connects TRBV6-5 to TRBJ1-1, with 7 nucleotides matching TRBD1. Germline CDR1 reads MNHEY; CDR2 reads SVGAGI. The trim removed 2 bases at V and 7 bases at J, leaving 7 bases unmatched. This CDR3 region has 14 residues. The CDR3 DNA reads TGTGCCAGCAGTTACACGGAGGGGGCGAATGAAGCTTTCTTT. Translating it yields CASSYTEGANEAFF.

This chain uses TRBV9 with TRBJ2-7, with a weak D call TRBD1 (5 bases). V was trimmed by 3 bases and J by 0 bases, leaving 13 bases between them. Germline CDR1 reads SGDLS; CDR2 reads YYNGEE. The CDR3 totals 15 residues. CDR3 amino acids: CASSGGDSISYEQYF. The CDR3 coding sequence is TGTGCCAGCAGCGGGGGCGACTCGATCTCCTACGAGCAGTACTTC.

In its sample, this clone was seen once. J is TRBJ2-7 and V is TRBV7-3; D perhaps matches TRBD1 (6 bases). Trimming took 5 bases from V and 7 from J, leaving 12 bases between them. This CDR3 has 12 residues. Germline CDR1 reads SGHTA; CDR2 reads FQGTGA. The DNA for the CDR3 is TGTGCCAGCAGCCCCCATCAGGGGGAGCAGTACTTC. Translating gives CASSPHQGEQYF.

The CDR3 here is CASSSAQVSGNTIYF. The CDR3 bases are TGTGCCAGCAGCTCAGCGCAGGTCTCTGGAAACACCATATATTTT. V is TRBV13 and J is TRBJ1-3; no clear D. Trimming shortened V by 4 bases and J by 0 bases, and 10 bases separated the two germline ends. In germline, CDR1 is PRHDT, CDR2 FYEKMQ (reference sequence). The CDR3 loop spans 15 amino acids.

This clone was observed a single time. V gene TRBV4-1 combines with J gene TRBJ2-5; 13 positions match TRBD2. This CDR3 has 17 amino acids. Trimming at V came to 0 bases and at J to 4 bases, leaving 5 bases not matched to a gene. Germline V lookup: CDR1 MGHRA, CDR2 YSYEKL. The CDR3: CASSQEGLAGLGETQYF. For the CDR3, the DNA is TGCGCCAGCAGCCAAGAGGGACTAGCGGGACTGGGAGAGACCCAGTACTTC.

This rearrangement joins TRBV30 to TRBJ2-1; unclear D gene. CDR3 length: 13 residues. V was cut by 0 bases and J by 7 bases, with 10 bases left in between. CDR1 and CDR2 (germline): GTSNPN, SVGIG (reference sequence). The DNA of the CDR3 is TGTGCCTGGAGTGTGAAGGTGACGAATGAGCAGTTCTTC. This translates into CAWSVKVTNEQFF.